The TCR beta chain described here comes from a study of blood T cell repertoires in COVID-19. Only in-frame clones appear in the TCRdb table, and some are missing; sequencing was by immunoSEQ multiplex PCR. The table has 150,000 to 200,000 clones, approximately 80% seen once. From germline, CDR1 is SGHRS and CDR2 YFSETQ. The CDR3 is 15 amino acids. Trimming removed 4 bases at V and 1 base at J, with 14 bases between. The sequenced sample consisted of peripheral blood. The chain joins TRBV5-1 to TRBJ1-2, with D tentatively TRBD1 (6 bases). The clonotype originates from a man between 65 and 79 years old who had recovered from COVID-19. The CDR3 here is CASSIRTDSNYGYTF. In DNA, the CDR3 is TGCGCCAGCAGCATCCGGACAGACAGTAACTATGGCTACACCTTC. The whole variable domain, filled in from reference TRBV5-1 and TRBJ1-2, reads KAGVTQTPRYLIKTRGQQVTLSCSPISGHRSVSWYQQTPGQGLQFLFEYFSETQRNKGNFPGRFSGRQFSNSRSEMNVSTLELGDSALYLCASSIRTDSNYGYTFGSGTRLTVV.